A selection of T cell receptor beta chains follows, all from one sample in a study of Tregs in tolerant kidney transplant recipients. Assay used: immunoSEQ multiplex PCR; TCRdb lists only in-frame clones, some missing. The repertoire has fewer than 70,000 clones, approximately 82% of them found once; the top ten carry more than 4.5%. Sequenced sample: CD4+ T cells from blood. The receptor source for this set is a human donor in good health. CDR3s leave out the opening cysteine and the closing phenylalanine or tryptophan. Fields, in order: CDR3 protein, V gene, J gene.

CDR3 protein: ASSLLLGFSYNEQF
V gene: TRBV7-2
J gene: TRBJ2-1

CDR3 protein: ASSETGQASGYT
V gene: TRBV6-1
J gene: TRBJ1-2

CDR3 protein: ASSLDRTNYGYT
V gene: TRBV5-6
J gene: TRBJ1-2

CDR3 protein: ASSLYEGVRTQY
V gene: TRBV7-2
J gene: TRBJ2-5

CDR3 protein: ASSIALGHEQY
V gene: TRBV19
J gene: TRBJ2-7

CDR3 protein: ASRGGHWGTDTQY
V gene: TRBV11-3
J gene: TRBJ2-3

CDR3 protein: ASRRARGYT
V gene: TRBV5-8
J gene: TRBJ1-2

CDR3 protein: AWSVLDRGFTSGNTIY
V gene: TRBV30
J gene: TRBJ1-3

CDR3 protein: ASSRQTNQPQH
V gene: TRBV19
J gene: TRBJ1-5

CDR3 protein: ASSPLRAGGQETQY
V gene: TRBV18
J gene: TRBJ2-5

CDR3 protein: AWSGTGLREPQH
V gene: TRBV30
J gene: TRBJ1-5

CDR3 protein: ASSRGHNEKLF
V gene: TRBV6-6
J gene: TRBJ1-4

CDR3 protein: ASGDPGVQSGNTIY
V gene: TRBV12-5
J gene: TRBJ1-3

CDR3 protein: SSQPRGTEAF
V gene: TRBV29-1
J gene: TRBJ1-1

CDR3 protein: ASSLGLAGDTGELF
V gene: TRBV7-9
J gene: TRBJ2-2

CDR3 protein: ASSYQGLATGELF
V gene: TRBV6-5
J gene: TRBJ2-2

CDR3 protein: ASSFQRTGTGYEQY
V gene: TRBV5-6
J gene: -

CDR3 protein: ASSQDRIGNTIY
V gene: TRBV4-1
J gene: TRBJ1-3

CDR3 protein: ASSLGGGSYEQY
V gene: TRBV7-2
J gene: TRBJ2-7

CDR3 protein: ASSNLGVYT
V gene: TRBV21-1
J gene: TRBJ1-2

CDR3 protein: ASSQDRERGARAQY
V gene: TRBV14
J gene: TRBJ2-5

CDR3 protein: ASSPGGLAGGVLNEQF
V gene: TRBV7-2
J gene: TRBJ2-1

CDR3 protein: ASSTNGGTQY
V gene: TRBV7-3
J gene: TRBJ2-5

CDR3 protein: ASSLGEGAQY
V gene: TRBV5-1
J gene: TRBJ2-5

CDR3 protein: ASRSDRAQETQY
V gene: TRBV5-4
J gene: TRBJ2-5

CDR3 protein: ASRTESYTGELF
V gene: TRBV7-6
J gene: TRBJ2-2

CDR3 protein: ASSFGTGGSYEQY
V gene: TRBV11-2
J gene: TRBJ2-7

CDR3 protein: AVDNGTPQPQH
V gene: TRBV30
J gene: TRBJ1-5

CDR3 protein: ASSLGDDREQY
V gene: TRBV5-4
J gene: TRBJ2-7

CDR3 protein: ASSFTGGSSTYEQY
V gene: TRBV5-1
J gene: TRBJ2-7

CDR3 protein: ARGERGLRTDTQY
V gene: TRBV30
J gene: TRBJ2-3

CDR3 protein: ASSRTRAGAYEQY
V gene: TRBV14
J gene: TRBJ2-7

CDR3 protein: AWSVRPPGETQY
V gene: TRBV30
J gene: TRBJ2-5

CDR3 protein: ASSQGPTSGSPTSSYEQY
V gene: TRBV4-1
J gene: TRBJ2-7

CDR3 protein: ASSVGAENTGELF
V gene: TRBV9
J gene: TRBJ2-2

CDR3 protein: ASKGGIGTEAF
V gene: TRBV7-9
J gene: TRBJ1-1

CDR3 protein: ASSQGGREETQY
V gene: TRBV4-1
J gene: TRBJ2-5

CDR3 protein: ASSLTLLSYEQY
V gene: TRBV27
J gene: TRBJ2-7

CDR3 protein: ASSPGLAGGPDGELF
V gene: TRBV7-9
J gene: TRBJ2-2

CDR3 protein: ASSAQDGYT
V gene: TRBV6-5
J gene: TRBJ1-2

CDR3 protein: ASSLSGTGTTYEQY
V gene: TRBV7-2
J gene: TRBJ2-7

CDR3 protein: ASSSLVGGNTEAF
V gene: TRBV6-5
J gene: TRBJ1-1

CDR3 protein: ATSRGRGGQYNEQF
V gene: TRBV15
J gene: TRBJ2-1

CDR3 protein: ASRTDRVSYNEQF
V gene: TRBV2
J gene: TRBJ2-1

CDR3 protein: ASSLGLVRGRQPQH
V gene: TRBV5-8
J gene: TRBJ1-5

CDR3 protein: ASSLEGQGRGGYT
V gene: TRBV5-1
J gene: TRBJ1-2

CDR3 protein: ASSGTPGTGWNEQF
V gene: TRBV9
J gene: TRBJ2-1

CDR3 protein: ASSPVVSAYQSNYGYT
V gene: TRBV5-4
J gene: TRBJ1-2